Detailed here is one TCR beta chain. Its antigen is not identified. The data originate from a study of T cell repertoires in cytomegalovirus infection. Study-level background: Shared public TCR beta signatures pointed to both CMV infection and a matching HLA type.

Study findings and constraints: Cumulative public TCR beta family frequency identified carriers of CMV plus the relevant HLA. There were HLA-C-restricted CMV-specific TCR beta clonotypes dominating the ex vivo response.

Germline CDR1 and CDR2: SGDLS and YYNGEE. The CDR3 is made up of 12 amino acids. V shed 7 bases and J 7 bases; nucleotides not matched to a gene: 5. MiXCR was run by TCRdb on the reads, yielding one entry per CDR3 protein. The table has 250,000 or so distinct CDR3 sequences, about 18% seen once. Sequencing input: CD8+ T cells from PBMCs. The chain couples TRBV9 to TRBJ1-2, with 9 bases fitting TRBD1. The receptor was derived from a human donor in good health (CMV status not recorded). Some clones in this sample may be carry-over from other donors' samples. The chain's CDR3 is CASEMTGGGYTF. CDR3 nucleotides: TGTGCCAGCGAAATGACAGGGGGTGGCTACACCTTC.